The 20 T cell receptor beta chains reported below all come from one sample, sequenced in a study of T cells after yellow fever vaccination. TCRdb reanalysed the 5' RACE reads using MiXCR and keeps one entry per CDR3 protein. Among 340,000 or so distinct CDR3 sequences listed, around 13% were seen once. The source material was CD4+ T cells sorted from PBMCs, sampled 15 days after the yellow fever booster vaccination. These receptors all come from a man younger than 35 who received the YFV17D yellow fever vaccine.

This clonotype was counted only a few times. CDR3 sequence: CASSLGDRGIREEQYF. The CDR3 nucleotides read TGTGCCAGCAGCTTGGGGGACAGGGGAATCAGAGAGGAGCAGTACTTC. V and J are TRBV7-9 and TRBJ2-7, with TRBD1 matching over 10 bases. This CDR3 spans 16 amino acids. Trimming cost V 3 bases and J 7 bases; bases outside gene matches: 12. Germline lookup yields CDR1 SEHNR and CDR2 FQNEAQ (reference sequence). Full variable domain (outside the CDR3, taken from reference TRBV7-9 and TRBJ2-7): DTGVSQNPRHKITKRGQNVTFRCDPISEHNRLYWYRQTLGQGPEFLTYFQNEAQLEKSRLLSDRFSAERPKGSFSTLEIQRTEQGDSAMYLCASSLGDRGIREEQYFGPGTRLTVT.

This chain connects TRBV6-5 to TRBJ2-2, with D tentatively TRBD2 (6 bases). CDR1 and CDR2 (germline): MNHEY, SVGAGI. The CDR3 is 15 amino acids. The V end lost 6 bases, the J end lost 0 bases, and 11 bases lay between the germline ends. CDR3 in amino acids: CASRGGKANTGELFF. Here the CDR3 DNA reads TGTGCCAGCAGGGGGGGAAAGGCGAACACCGGGGAGCTGTTTTTT.

This sequence joins TRBV5-4 and TRBJ2-5; 9 bases fit TRBD1. The junction had 14 bases not matched to a gene; V was cut back by 3 bases and J by 5 bases. This CDR3 contains 17 residues. From germline, CDR1 is SGHNT and CDR2 YYREEE (reference sequence). The CDR3 nucleotides read TGTGCCAGCAGCTCGGAGGCTGGGACAGGGTCTCTGGAGACCCAGTACTTC. Translating it yields CASSSEAGTGSLETQYF.

This clonotype appeared a few times. The V call is TRBV2, the J call TRBJ2-5, with TRBD2 as a possible D gene (5 bases). Per germline, CDR1 SNHLY and CDR2 FYNNEI. CDR3 length equals 15 residues. V lost 6 bases and J lost 3, with 17 bases in between. CDR3 protein: CASRSSKRAEETQYF. As DNA, the CDR3 is TGTGCCAGCAGGAGTTCGAAGAGGGCCGAAGAGACCCAGTACTTC.

This clonotype was detected only a few times. The chain links TRBV4-3 to TRBJ1-2; maybe TRBD1 (5 bases). Trimming left V 0 bases short and J 4 bases short, with 12 bases between. The CDR3 covers 15 residues. The germline V gene encodes CDR1 LGHNA and CDR2 YSLEER. DNA for the CDR3: TGCGCCAGCAGCCAAGAGGGGCTCGAGGGCTATGGCTACACCTTC. This encodes CASSQEGLEGYGYTF.

J is TRBJ2-7 and V is TRBV6-5; maybe TRBD1 (6 bases). Deletions cut 6 bases from V and 4 bases from J, with 16 bases between. CDR3 length equals 14 residues. Germline V CDR1 and CDR2: MNHEY, SVGAGI. DNA of the CDR3: TGTGCCAGCAGCAGAACTCAGGGGTTTTACGAGCAGTACTTC. Encoded protein: CASSRTQGFYEQYF.

This sequence joins TRBV6-5 and TRBJ1-1; D remains ambiguous. This CDR3 comprises 13 residues. Trimming took 2 bases from V and 7 from J, leaving 11 bases between them. The germline CDR1 and CDR2 sequences are MNHEY and SVGAGI. The CDR3, as DNA: TGTGCCAGCAGTTACGGCGGGTTGGGTGAAGCTTTCTTT. Protein product: CASSYGGLGEAFF.

V and J are TRBV12-3 or TRBV12-4 and TRBJ2-7; the D is unclear. The CDR3 has 16 amino acids. Deletions cut 5 bases from V and 0 bases from J, with 17 bases between. CDR3 loop: CASSPSGWRNSYEQYF. CDR3 nucleotide sequence: TGTGCCAGCAGTCCCTCCGGGTGGCGGAACTCCTACGAGCAGTACTTC.

The chain uses TRBV4-1 and TRBJ1-1, with 7 bases lining up with TRBD1. This CDR3 region has 15 residues. The germline gives CDR1 MGHRA, CDR2 YSYEKL. V trimming: 5 bases; J trimming: 9 bases; junction bases outside the gene matches: 15. The chain's CDR3 is CASSYADRDGGKAFF. In DNA, the CDR3 is TGCGCCAGCAGCTACGCCGACAGGGACGGTGGAAAAGCTTTCTTT.

For this clonotype: The junction does not match germline at one end; this may be a read error. This rearrangement joins TRBV7-9 to TRBJ2-1; D is perhaps TRBD1 or TRBD2 (5 bases each). This CDR3 contains 11 residues. Germline V CDR1 and CDR2: SEHNR, FQNEAQ (reference sequence). The CDR3 reads CASSSRDPRVF. The CDR3 DNA sequence: TGTGCCAGCAGCTCCCGGGACCCCCGGGTCTTC.

In this sample, this clonotype turned up many times. V gene TRBV4-1 combines with J gene TRBJ2-3; D is possibly TRBD1 (6 bases). The germline V gene has CDR1 MGHRA and CDR2 YSYEKL. Trimming left V 3 bases short and J 10 bases short, with 11 bases between. The CDR3 totals 12 residues. The CDR3 protein is CASSHDQGPQYF. The DNA of the CDR3 is TGCGCCAGCAGCCACGACCAGGGGCCGCAGTATTTT.

The chain combines TRBV9 with TRBJ2-6; D remains ambiguous. V was pared by 3 bases and J by 0 bases, with 16 bases between. Germline assignment: CDR1 SGDLS and CDR2 YYNGEE. The length of the CDR3 is 18 residues. The chain's CDR3 is CASSARGRSSSGANVLTF. In nucleotides, the CDR3 is TGTGCCAGCAGCGCGCGCGGACGTTCTAGCTCTGGGGCCAACGTCCTGACTTTC.

This clonotype has just a few counts. This chain links TRBV4-2 with TRBJ2-2; TRBD2 matches 7 bases. This CDR3 has 15 residues. Trimming removed 4 bases from V and 2 bases from J; junction bases left unmatched: 4. Germline V gives CDR1 LGHNA, CDR2 YNFKEQ. The CDR3 protein is CASSRGGINTGELFF. CDR3 bases: TGTGCCAGCAGCCGGGGGGGTATCAACACCGGGGAGCTGTTTTTT.

This clonotype was found a few times. The genes are TRBV27 and TRBJ1-2, with D unresolved. Trimming shortened V by 6 bases and J by 3 bases, and 17 bases separated the two germline ends. Germline CDR1 reads MNHEY; CDR2 reads SMNVEV (reference sequence). The CDR3 loop spans 15 amino acids. This chain's CDR3 is CASSIFGRGYYGYTF. Here the CDR3 DNA reads TGTGCCAGCAGCATCTTCGGACGGGGATACTATGGCTACACCTTC.

V and J are TRBV6-5 and TRBJ2-5; D remains ambiguous. Germline V CDR1 and CDR2: MNHEY, SVGAGI. V gave up 2 bases and J gave up 7 bases, with 11 bases separating them. There are 13 residues in the CDR3. This CDR3 is CASSYGPWRTQYF. In DNA form, the CDR3 reads TGTGCCAGCAGTTACGGACCCTGGCGGACCCAGTACTTC.

V gene TRBV4-3 combines with J gene TRBJ2-1, with TRBD2 matching 11 bases. The ends lost 1 base at V and 8 bases at J; junction bases unmatched: 16. The CDR3 extends over 19 amino acids. CDR1 and CDR2 from the germline V gene are LGHNA and YSLEER. CDR3 region: CASSQGASGGFQLSDEQFF. The CDR3 region has the DNA TGCGCCAGCAGCCAAGGGGCTAGCGGGGGGTTCCAGTTGAGCGATGAGCAGTTCTTC.

V usage is TRBV5-1 and J usage is TRBJ2-3, with D perhaps TRBD1 or TRBD2 (5 bases each). The CDR3 runs 13 residues. Looked up from germline, CDR1 is SGHRS and CDR2 is YFSETQ. The V end was cut by 0 bases, the J end by 5 bases, with 7 bases between. The CDR3 loop reads CASSLGDQDTQYF. The DNA for the CDR3 is TGCGCCAGCAGCTTGGGGGACCAAGATACGCAGTATTTT.

This clonotype was seen many times. Here the CDR3 DNA reads TGCGCCAGCAGCTCCACTCAAGAGACCCAGTACTTC. This encodes CASSSTQETQYF. The chain joins TRBV5-1 to TRBJ2-5; D gene ambiguous. The CDR3 extends over 12 amino acids. In germline, CDR1 is SGHRS, CDR2 YFSETQ. V lost 3 bases and J 2 bases, leaving 5 bases between the germline ends.

The genes are TRBV10-3 and TRBJ2-1, with 7 bases matching TRBD2. Germline lookup yields CDR1 ENHRY and CDR2 SYGVKD. V dropped 0 bases and J dropped 7; count of bases not matched to a gene: 6. The CDR3 length is 15 residues. In DNA form, the CDR3 reads TGTGCCATCAGTGAGTCGGGCGGGAGTTGGAATGAGCAGTTCTTC. It translates to CAISESGGSWNEQFF.

The chain joins TRBV5-5 to TRBJ1-5, with D uncertain. The germline gives CDR1 SGHKS, CDR2 YYEKEE (reference sequence). The CDR3 extends over 13 amino acids. The V end lost 5 bases, the J end lost 4 bases, and 10 bases lay between the germline ends. The CDR3 region is CASRGLPNQPQHF. The CDR3 bases are TGTGCCAGCAGAGGCCTTCCGAATCAGCCCCAGCATTTT.